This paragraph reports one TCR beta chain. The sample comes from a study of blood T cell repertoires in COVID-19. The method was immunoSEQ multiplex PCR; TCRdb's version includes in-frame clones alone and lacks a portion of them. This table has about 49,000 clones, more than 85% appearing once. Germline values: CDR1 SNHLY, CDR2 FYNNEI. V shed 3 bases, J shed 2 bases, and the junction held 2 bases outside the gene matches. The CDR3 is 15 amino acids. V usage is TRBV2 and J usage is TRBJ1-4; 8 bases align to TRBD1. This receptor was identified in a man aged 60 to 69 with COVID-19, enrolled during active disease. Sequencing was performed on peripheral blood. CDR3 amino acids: CASSETGVTNEKLFF. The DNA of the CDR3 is TGTGCCAGCAGTGAGACAGGGGTCACTAATGAAAAACTGTTTTTT.